The clone carrying this TCR beta chain turned up a few times. Its antigen remains unknown. This sample is drawn from a study of Ad26.COV2.S vaccination and SARS-CoV-2 variants. Study at large: Enrollment placed the donor in the COV1001 Ad26.COV2.S trial arm. Notes on the study in general: Placebo recipients had lower spike-specific TCR breadth than vaccine recipients.

Specified treatment: roughly 19 received Ad26.COV2.S at low or high dose, single or two shots; roughly five received placebo; per-sample allocation not given. Sampling occurred on day 63 after the first vaccine or placebo injection. This person who donated was an adult of 18-55 years in Boston. TCRdb's table, derived via immunoSEQ multiplex PCR, lists solely in-frame clones and lacks some. The repertoire holds some 300,000 clones, about 82% seen once, with approximately 2% in the top ten. This specimen was peripheral blood, taken in a trial of Ad26.COV2.S vaccine versus placebo. This sequence was found in a person between 18 and 59 years old who received the Ad26.COV2.S COVID-19 vaccine or a placebo.

As DNA, the CDR3 is TGTGCCAGCAGACCTAGCGAATCCTACGAGCAGTACTTC. Translated: CASRPSESYEQYF. This sequence joins TRBV6-5 and TRBJ2-7; a possible D gene is TRBD2 (6 bases). Germline assignment: CDR1 MNHEY and CDR2 SVGAGI. V lost 6 bases, J lost 1 base, and 10 bases lay in between. The CDR3 spans 13 residues.